Presented here are 4 T cell receptor beta chains from one specimen sequenced in a study of blood T cell repertoires in COVID-19 (dated by TCRdb to 2018 to 2021). Libraries were prepared through the immunoSEQ multiplex PCR assay. Entries here come from immuneACCESS through TCRdb and include only in-frame sequences with V and J called. Some clones fail to appear in such tables; in the studies checked, an unresolved V gene covers under half of the shortfall, and the cause of the remainder is unknown. The sample has about 280,000 clones on record, 70% to 90% of them singletons. In total, the top ten clones hold 10% to 15% of the sample. The source material was peripheral blood. The source of these receptors is a woman in her seventies with COVID-19, enrolled during active disease.

J is TRBJ1-2 and V is TRBV6-1, with 7 nucleotides matching TRBD1. The germline gives CDR1 MNHNS, CDR2 SASEGT. The CDR3 extends over 13 amino acids. Trimming cost V 3 bases and J 2 bases; bases outside gene matches: 0. The CDR3 sequence: CASSDRGNYGYTF. CDR3 nucleotides: TGTGCCAGCAGTGACAGGGGGAACTATGGCTACACCTTC.

V usage is TRBV27 and J usage is TRBJ1-1; tentatively, D is TRBD1 (6 bases). Trimming pared 5 bases from V and 2 bases from J, leaving 9 bases between. The CDR3 covers 13 residues. Germline values: CDR1 MNHEY, CDR2 SMNVEV (reference sequence). In nucleotides, the CDR3 is TGTGCCAGCAGTACGGGGGGCAACACTGAAGCTTTCTTT. Translation: CASSTGGNTEAFF.

There are many counts of this clone. The chain recombines TRBV3-1 (or the pseudogene TRBV3-2) with TRBJ1-2; 7 nucleotides match TRBD1. Germline lookup yields CDR1 LGHDT and CDR2 YNNKEL (reference sequence). The CDR3 loop spans 14 amino acids. The V segment lost 4 bases and the J segment 8 bases; nucleotides outside the gene matches: 10. The CDR3 loop is CASSPTTGSAGYTF. CDR3 in DNA: TGTGCCAGCAGCCCCACGACAGGGTCGGCGGGCTACACCTTC.

This clone has just a few counts. J is TRBJ2-2 and V is TRBV24-1, with 12 bases identical to TRBD1. Germline loops: CDR1 KGHDR, CDR2 SFDVKD. Trimming took 5 bases from V and 3 from J; bases not matched to a gene: 3. The CDR3 runs to 16 residues. CDR3 in DNA: TGTGCCACCAGTGGGGACAGGGGGCGCGACACCGGGGAGCTGTTTTTT. It encodes CATSGDRGRDTGELFF.